The clone carrying this T cell receptor (beta chain) appeared a few times. As yet, its antigen is unknown. The length of the CDR3 is 15 residues. The junction had 3 bases not matched to a gene; V was cut back by 0 bases and J by 6 bases. Germline CDR1 and CDR2: LGHNA and YSLEER. The sorted-subset replicate PCRs were given about 200 ng DNA, which is tens of thousands of T cell genomes. Sequencing was performed with immunoSEQ multiplex PCR; in TCRdb, only in-frame clones are kept and a portion is missing. This sample has about a million clones; approximately 75% occur once, and the top ten carry almost 0.9%. This specimen comes from a study of shared clonotypes between healthy human individuals. Study conclusions and caveats: The sampled material consisted only of blood, and tissue repertoires are likely to differ. Compared with clonotypes that all four donors shared, non-shared clonotypes had lower generation probabilities.

The split of CD4+ cells yielded CD45RA+ naive and CD45RA-negative memory subsets. Material: memory CD4+ T cells from PBMCs. Subset meaning: CD45RA-negative fraction. The TCR originated in a man aged 18 to 30 in good health. Some clones in this sample may be carry-over from other donors' samples. The V call is TRBV4-3, the J call TRBJ1-4; TRBD1 aligns across 8 bases. This chain's CDR3 is CASSQDQGADEKLFF. CDR3 DNA sequence: TGCGCCAGCAGCCAAGATCAGGGGGCGGATGAAAAACTGTTTTTT.